Sequencing of this TCR beta chain was carried out in a study of CD8+ T cells in alopecia areata. General study findings and limits: Scalp repertoires also include resident alphabeta T cells from normal skin. Across lesional scalp, and particularly alopecia totalis/universalis, clonality surpassed that of normal scalp. Although TCR sharing was seen in mice, sharing across patients was less clear, possibly for HLA-related reasons.

The CDR3 is 12 amino acids. V gave up 3 bases and J gave up 6 bases, with 7 bases separating them. Germline CDR1 and CDR2: FNHDT and SITEND (reference sequence). Cutaneous lymph node cells were pooled, and they were sorted using CD4, CD8alpha, NKG2D, NKG2ACE and other markers. After isolation, RNA underwent reverse transcription to generate cDNA as the sequencing template. Sequencing was performed with immunoSEQ multiplex PCR; in TCRdb, only in-frame clones are kept and a portion is missing. This sample comprises 200,000 to 300,000 clones, none seen once only. Concerning this clone itself: Its antigen is not identified. The gene names given are mouse names. Read data end 4 residues before the CDR3 end; the end is taken from the germline J gene.

The sample comprised CD4+ T cells sorted from a lymph node. This TCR derives from a C3H/HeJ mouse with alopecia areata. As its MHC haplotype, the strain has H2-k. The V call is TRBV19, the J call TRBJ2-1; possibly TRBD1 for D (6 bases). The CDR3 is CASSNRVAEQFF. CDR3 DNA (partial): TGTGCCAGCAGTAACAGGGTTGCT.